This TCR beta chain emerged from a study of early T cells in non-severe SARS-CoV-2 infection. Broader study findings: There was a bias toward anti-spike CD8 responses in VDJdb matching, which missed private and CD4 specificities.

TCRdb processed the 5' RACE reads anew with MiXCR; each CDR3 protein has one entry. The table shows roughly 51,000 distinct CDR3 sequences, with approximately 9.8% occurring only once. The V end was cut by 0 bases, the J end by 8 bases, with 4 bases between. Looked up from germline, CDR1 is PRHDT and CDR2 is FYEKMQ (reference sequence). This CDR3 comprises 11 residues. This clonotype was seen a handful of times. Its antigen is currently unknown. Sequences were obtained from whole blood. The source is an adult who was a healthcare worker with PCR-confirmed SARS-CoV-2 infection or an uninfected control (not recorded which). The chain employs TRBV13 and TRBJ1-1; D is uncertain. CDR3 nucleotide sequence: TGTGCCAGCAGCTTAGGCCTGGAAGCTTTCTTT. It is translated as CASSLGLEAFF. The full variable domain, with the rest looked up from reference TRBV13 and TRBJ1-1, is AAGVIQSPRHLIKEKRETATLKCYPIPRHDTVYWYQQGPGQDPQFLISFYEKMQSDKGSIPDRFSAQQFSDYHSELNMSSLELGDSALYFCASSLGLEAFFGQGTRLTVV.